This entry lists 24 T cell receptor beta chains sequenced from one sample in a study of T cells after yellow fever vaccination. TCRdb independently ran MiXCR on the 5' RACE reads; one entry per CDR3 protein. The sample includes about 260,000 distinct CDR3 sequences, over 10% seen only once; the top ten take about 0.51%. Source: CD4+ T cells sorted from PBMCs, taken 45 days after the yellow fever booster vaccination. All receptors come from a man aged 30 to 45 who received the YFV17D yellow fever vaccine.

V is TRBV29-1 and J is TRBJ2-1; D gene ambiguous. Per germline, CDR1 SQVTM and CDR2 ANQGSEA. V was clipped by 4 bases and J by 5 bases, with 12 bases between them. The CDR3 sequence is 13 residues long. The CDR3 nucleotides read TGCAGCGTTGTCTTGGCAGATCACAATGAGCAGTTCTTC. It specifies CSVVLADHNEQFF.

The chain uses TRBV5-1 and TRBJ2-3, with TRBD1 matching 7 bases. CDR1 and CDR2 (germline): SGHRS, YFSETQ. The junction had 7 bases not matched to a gene; V was cut back by 2 bases and J by 4 bases. The CDR3 totals 15 residues. DNA of the CDR3: TGCGCCAGCAGCTTACACAGGGGTTACGCAGATACGCAGTATTTT. Residues: CASSLHRGYADTQYF.

The chain joins TRBV12-3 or TRBV12-4 to TRBJ2-4; 10 nucleotides line up with TRBD2. This CDR3 comprises 14 residues. The V and J ends lost 6 bases and 12 bases, in that order; junction bases with no gene match: 11. CDR3 sequence: CASSSRTSGLDQYF. The CDR3 nucleotides read TGTGCCAGCAGCTCTAGGACTAGCGGCCTCGATCAGTACTTC.

This clonotype appeared a few times. This chain uses TRBV12-3 or TRBV12-4 with TRBJ2-3, with D possibly TRBD2 on 5 matching bases. The CDR3 sequence is 17 residues long. The V end lost 1 base, the J end lost 1 base, and 15 bases lay between the germline ends. The CDR3 DNA reads as TGTGCCAGCAGTTTAGGAGGACGGGTGAGGGGCACAGATACGCAGTATTTT. As protein: CASSLGGRVRGTDTQYF.

This clonotype was observed a few times. V gene TRBV12-3 or TRBV12-4 combines with J gene TRBJ1-5, with TRBD1 as a possible D gene (5 bases). V shed 3 bases and J shed 8 bases, with 14 bases lying between them. The CDR3 is made up of 14 amino acids. In nucleotides, the CDR3 is TGTGCCAGCAGTTTGGCGGGGCTGGTAGAGCCCCAGCATTTT. Amino acids: CASSLAGLVEPQHF.

The chain uses TRBV5-1 and TRBJ1-5, with D possibly being TRBD1 (5 bases). Germline V gene data show CDR1 as SGHRS and CDR2 as YFSETQ. Deletions cut 2 bases from V and 7 bases from J, with 10 bases between. This CDR3 spans 13 amino acids. In DNA form, the CDR3 reads TGCGCCAGCAGCTTATTCGCAGGGCAGCCCCAGCATTTT. This gives the protein CASSLFAGQPQHF. The whole variable domain, remainder taken from reference TRBV5-1 and TRBJ1-5, is KAGVTQTPRYLIKTRGQQVTLSCSPISGHRSVSWYQQTPGQGLQFLFEYFSETQRNKGNFPGRFSGRQFSNSRSEMNVSTLELGDSALYLCASSLFAGQPQHFGDGTRLSIL.

The V call is TRBV5-4, the J call TRBJ2-5; D is uncertain. Trimming cost V 4 bases and J 0 bases, with 13 bases left between them. This CDR3 has 15 residues. Germline V gene lookup returns CDR1 SGHNT and CDR2 YYREEE (reference sequence). CDR3 DNA sequence: TGTGCCAGCAGCCTGGAAATGACAAACCAAGAGACCCAGTACTTC. Its translation: CASSLEMTNQETQYF.

Only a few counts were recorded for this clonotype. The chain joins TRBV5-1 to TRBJ2-3; D is perhaps TRBD2 (6 bases). This CDR3 spans 14 amino acids. V was trimmed by 7 bases and J by 3 bases, leaving 15 bases between them. Germline values: CDR1 SGHRS, CDR2 YFSETQ. The CDR3: CASGGALGTDTQYF. The CDR3 DNA is TGCGCCAGCGGCGGGGCCCTGGGAACAGATACGCAGTATTTT. The full variable domain, in which reference TRBV5-1 and TRBJ2-3 provide the parts outside the CDR3, is KAGVTQTPRYLIKTRGQQVTLSCSPISGHRSVSWYQQTPGQGLQFLFEYFSETQRNKGNFPGRFSGRQFSNSRSEMNVSTLELGDSALYLCASGGALGTDTQYFGPGTRLTVL.

The chain carries TRBV10-1 and TRBJ2-1, with a weak D call TRBD1 (5 bases). The CDR3 consists of 15 residues. Germline CDR1 WNHNN, CDR2 SYGVQD (reference sequence). Trimming removed 4 bases at V and 7 bases at J, with 17 bases between. Written as DNA, the CDR3 is TGCGCCAGCAGTGTGGAAGACAGACTTAAAAATGAGCAGTTCTTC. This codes for CASSVEDRLKNEQFF.

This clonotype was picked up a small number of times. V gene TRBV29-1 combines with J gene TRBJ1-1, with D uncertain. The germline V gene has CDR1 SQVTM and CDR2 ANQGSEA. This CDR3 has 13 residues. V lost 6 bases and J 2 bases, leaving 13 bases between the germline ends. As DNA, the CDR3 is TGCAGCGTCTTAAAACAAGGCAACACTGAAGCTTTCTTT. Protein: CSVLKQGNTEAFF. Full variable domain (remainder filled in from reference TRBV29-1 and TRBJ1-1): SAVISQKPSRDICQRGTSLTIQCQVDSQVTMMFWYRQQPGQSLTLIATANQGSEATYESGFVIDKFPISRPNLTFSTLTVSNMSPEDSSIYLCSVLKQGNTEAFFGQGTRLTVV.

This clonotype was detected only a few times. J is TRBJ2-3 and V is TRBV5-1; possibly TRBD1 for D (6 bases). The V end was cut by 4 bases, the J end by 5 bases, with 14 bases between. Germline CDR1 reads SGHRS; CDR2 reads YFSETQ. The CDR3 has 14 amino acids. Written as DNA, the CDR3 is TGCGCCAGCAGCCCCCGACAGGACGGAGATACGCAGTATTTT. Protein: CASSPRQDGDTQYF.

V is TRBV7-3 and J is TRBJ1-5; D gene uncertain. Germline lookup yields CDR1 SGHTA and CDR2 FQGTGA. V dropped 5 bases and J dropped 4 bases, with 15 bases sitting between them. This CDR3 has 15 residues. CDR3 in DNA: TGTGCCAGCAGCCCGACACCGATTGGAAATCAGCCCCAGCATTTT. It codes for CASSPTPIGNQPQHF.

This clonotype turned up a few times. V usage is TRBV2 and J usage is TRBJ2-1; unclear D gene. CDR1 SNHLY and CDR2 FYNNEI come from the germline V gene. The CDR3 is 12 residues long. V was trimmed by 4 bases and J by 10 bases, leaving 11 bases between them. CDR3 protein: CASSVLSREQFF. For the CDR3, the DNA is TGTGCCAGCAGTGTCCTATCCAGGGAGCAGTTCTTC.

J is TRBJ2-1 and V is TRBV3-1; D might be TRBD2 (5 bases). CDR3 size: 16 residues. In germline, CDR1 is LGHDT, CDR2 YNNKEL (reference sequence). Trimming took 4 bases from V and 0 from J, leaving 13 bases between them. The CDR3: CASSPGWADSYNEQFF. The DNA of the CDR3 is TGTGCCAGCAGCCCGGGGTGGGCGGACTCCTACAATGAGCAGTTCTTC.

This clonotype appeared a few times. This chain joins TRBV6-1 and TRBJ2-1, with unresolved D. Trimming pared 4 bases from V and 14 bases from J, leaving 12 bases between. Germline V gene sequence: CDR1 MNHNS, CDR2 SASEGT. The CDR3 has 11 amino acids. This chain's CDR3 is CASSVIGSEFF. CDR3 nucleotides: TGTGCCAGCAGTGTGATCGGGTCCGAGTTCTTC.

This clonotype came up a few times. The chain carries TRBV5-1 and TRBJ2-1; D gene ambiguous. The germline gives CDR1 SGHRS, CDR2 YFSETQ. This CDR3 spans 13 amino acids. The V end was cut by 5 bases, the J end by 10 bases, with 16 bases between. The CDR3 sequence: CASSFRDGSEQFF. The CDR3 DNA is TGCGCCAGCAGTTTCCGAGACGGCAGCGAGCAGTTCTTC.

The chain couples TRBV20-1 to TRBJ1-4, with TRBD1 matching over 10 bases. The CDR3 has 14 residues. Germline V gene data show CDR1 as DFQATT and CDR2 as SNEGSKA (reference sequence). J lost 10 bases, V lost 6 bases, and 11 bases had no gene match. The CDR3 DNA follows: TGCAGTGCAACCGGGACAGGGGACGGAATAAAACTGTTTTTT. Its translation is CSATGTGDGIKLFF.

This clonotype was seen a few times. This rearrangement joins TRBV9 to TRBJ1-4; D is ambiguous. This CDR3 is 15 amino acids long. Germline values: CDR1 SGDLS, CDR2 YYNGEE. V dropped 3 bases and J dropped 2 bases, with 11 bases sitting between them. CDR3 region: CASSAHMTTNEKLFF. CDR3 nucleotide sequence: TGTGCCAGCAGCGCCCACATGACCACTAATGAAAAACTGTTTTTT.

This clonotype was observed a few times. V and J are TRBV4-3 and TRBJ1-2, with D possibly being TRBD1 (5 bases). The V end was cut by 1 base, the J end by 1 base, with 19 bases between. The length of the CDR3 is 18 residues. CDR1 and CDR2 (germline): LGHNA, YSLEER. CDR3 amino acids: CASSQGDVRSLHNYGYTF. CDR3 nucleotides: TGCGCCAGCAGCCAAGGGGACGTCCGTAGCCTTCATAACTATGGCTACACCTTC.

This clonotype was found a few times. This chain connects TRBV7-9 to TRBJ2-5; the D gene is possibly TRBD1 (6 bases). Trimming removed 2 bases from V and 2 bases from J, with 9 bases in between. The CDR3 spans 14 residues. From germline, CDR1 is SEHNR and CDR2 FQNEAQ (reference sequence). The CDR3 DNA sequence: TGTGCCAGCAGCTTAAGGGACATACAAGAGACCCAGTACTTC. Translation: CASSLRDIQETQYF.

The rearrangement uses TRBV20-1 and TRBJ1-4, with D unclear. Germline assignment: CDR1 DFQATT and CDR2 SNEGSKA (reference sequence). The CDR3 has 13 residues. V lost 2 bases, J lost 4 bases, and 8 bases lay in between. The CDR3 sequence: CSARKTINEKLFF. DNA of the CDR3: TGCAGTGCTAGAAAAACTATTAATGAAAAACTGTTTTTT.

This clonotype was observed a handful of times. The chain uses TRBV28 and TRBJ2-3, with a tentative D call TRBD2 (6 bases). The CDR3 sequence is 14 residues long. Trimming pared 7 bases from V and 4 bases from J, leaving 15 bases between. The germline gives CDR1 MDHEN, CDR2 SYDVKM. This CDR3 is CASNMRGGPDTQYF. The CDR3 DNA is TGTGCCAGCAATATGCGGGGAGGCCCAGATACGCAGTATTTT.

The V and J genes are TRBV7-2 and TRBJ2-3, with 12 nucleotides matching TRBD2. Germline V lookup: CDR1 SGHTA, CDR2 FQGNSA. The CDR3 has 18 residues. Losses at the gene ends were 0 bases for V and 3 bases for J; bases not matched to a gene: 7. This CDR3 reads CASSLALSTSGRTDTQYF. Here the CDR3 DNA reads TGTGCCAGCAGCTTAGCCTTGAGTACTAGCGGGAGGACAGATACGCAGTATTTT.

The sample holds a few counts of this clonotype. V gene TRBV20-1 combines with J gene TRBJ2-1; tentative D call: TRBD2 (5 bases). The CDR3 is made up of 14 amino acids. The V and J ends lost 5 bases and 1 base respectively, with 12 bases between them. CDR1 DFQATT and CDR2 SNEGSKA come from the germline V gene (reference sequence). The CDR3 nucleotides are TGCAGTGCTTCGGGGAGCTCGTCCTACAATGAGCAGTTCTTC. Encoded protein: CSASGSSSYNEQFF.